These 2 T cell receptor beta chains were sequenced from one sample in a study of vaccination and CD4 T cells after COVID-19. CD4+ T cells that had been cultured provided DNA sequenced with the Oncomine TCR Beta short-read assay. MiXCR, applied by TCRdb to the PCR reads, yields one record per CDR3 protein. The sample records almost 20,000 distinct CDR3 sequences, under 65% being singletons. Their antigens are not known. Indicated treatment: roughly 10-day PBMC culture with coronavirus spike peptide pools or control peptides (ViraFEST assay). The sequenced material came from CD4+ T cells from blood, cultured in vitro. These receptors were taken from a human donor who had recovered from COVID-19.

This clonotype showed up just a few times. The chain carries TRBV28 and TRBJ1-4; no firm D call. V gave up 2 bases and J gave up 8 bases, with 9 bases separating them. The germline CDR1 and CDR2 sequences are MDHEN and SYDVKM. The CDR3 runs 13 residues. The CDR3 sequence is CASSLGFGEKLFF. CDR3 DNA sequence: TGTGCCAGCAGTTTAGGGTTCGGGGAAAAACTGTTTTTT.

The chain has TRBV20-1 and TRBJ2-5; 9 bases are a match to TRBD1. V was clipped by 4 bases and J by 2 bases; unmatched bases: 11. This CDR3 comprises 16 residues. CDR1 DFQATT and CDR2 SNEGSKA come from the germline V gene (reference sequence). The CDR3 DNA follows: TGCAGTGCTATCGGGGGTTACAGGGGGCAGCAAGAGACCCAGTACTTC. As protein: CSAIGGYRGQQETQYF.